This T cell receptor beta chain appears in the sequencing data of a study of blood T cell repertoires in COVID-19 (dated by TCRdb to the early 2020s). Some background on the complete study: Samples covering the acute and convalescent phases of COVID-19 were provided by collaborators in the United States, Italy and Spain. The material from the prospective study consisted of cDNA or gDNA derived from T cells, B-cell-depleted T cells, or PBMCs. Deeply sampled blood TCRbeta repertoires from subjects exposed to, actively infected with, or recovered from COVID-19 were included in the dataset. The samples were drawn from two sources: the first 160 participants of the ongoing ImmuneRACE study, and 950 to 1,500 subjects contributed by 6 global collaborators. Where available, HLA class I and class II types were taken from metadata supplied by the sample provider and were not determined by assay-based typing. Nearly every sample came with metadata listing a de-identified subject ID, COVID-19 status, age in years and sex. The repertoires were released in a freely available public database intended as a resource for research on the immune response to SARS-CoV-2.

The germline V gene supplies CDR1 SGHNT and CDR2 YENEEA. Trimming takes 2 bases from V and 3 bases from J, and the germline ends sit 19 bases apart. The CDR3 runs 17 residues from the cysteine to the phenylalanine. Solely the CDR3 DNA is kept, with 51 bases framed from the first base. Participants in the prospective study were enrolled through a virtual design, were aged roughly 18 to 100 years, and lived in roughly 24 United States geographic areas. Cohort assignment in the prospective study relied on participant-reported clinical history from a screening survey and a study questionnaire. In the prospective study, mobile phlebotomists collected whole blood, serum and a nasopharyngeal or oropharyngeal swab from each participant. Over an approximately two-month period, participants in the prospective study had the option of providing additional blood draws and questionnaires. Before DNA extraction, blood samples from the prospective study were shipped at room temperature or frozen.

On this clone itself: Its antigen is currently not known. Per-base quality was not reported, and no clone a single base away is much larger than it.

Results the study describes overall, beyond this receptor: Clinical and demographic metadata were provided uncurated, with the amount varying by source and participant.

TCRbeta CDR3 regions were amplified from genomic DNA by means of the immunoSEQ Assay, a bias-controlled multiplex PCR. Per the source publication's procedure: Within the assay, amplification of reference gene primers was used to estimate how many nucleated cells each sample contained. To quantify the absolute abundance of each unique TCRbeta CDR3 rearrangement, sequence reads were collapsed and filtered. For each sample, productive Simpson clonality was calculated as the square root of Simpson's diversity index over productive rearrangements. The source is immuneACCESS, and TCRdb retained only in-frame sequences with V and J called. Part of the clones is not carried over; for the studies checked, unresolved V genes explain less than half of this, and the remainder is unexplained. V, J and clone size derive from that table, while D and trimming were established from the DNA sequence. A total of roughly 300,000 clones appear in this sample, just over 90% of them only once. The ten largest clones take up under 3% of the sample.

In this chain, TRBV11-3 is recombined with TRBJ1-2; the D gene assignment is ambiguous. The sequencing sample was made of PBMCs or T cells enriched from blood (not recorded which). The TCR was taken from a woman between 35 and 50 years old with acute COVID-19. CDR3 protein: CASSLSGTGGLDYGYTF. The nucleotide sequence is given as TGTGCCAGCAGCTTATCAGGAACTGGTGGTTTGGACTATGGCTACACCTTC.